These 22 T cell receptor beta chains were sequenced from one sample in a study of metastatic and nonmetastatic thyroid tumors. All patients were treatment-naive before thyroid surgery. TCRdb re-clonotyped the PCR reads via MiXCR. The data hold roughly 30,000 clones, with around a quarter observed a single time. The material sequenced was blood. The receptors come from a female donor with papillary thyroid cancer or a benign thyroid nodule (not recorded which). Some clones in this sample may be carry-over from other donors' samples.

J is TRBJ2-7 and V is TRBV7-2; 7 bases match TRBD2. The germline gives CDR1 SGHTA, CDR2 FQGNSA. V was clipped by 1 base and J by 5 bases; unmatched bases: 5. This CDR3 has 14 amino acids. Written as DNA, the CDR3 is TGTGCCAGCAGCTTAGAAGCGGGATACAACGAGCAGTACTTC. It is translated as CASSLEAGYNEQYF.

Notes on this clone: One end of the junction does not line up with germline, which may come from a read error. CDR3 sequence reads: CASSPGLAGCSETKYF. CDR3 sequence (DNA): TGCGCCAGCAGCCCGGGACTAGCGGGATGTTCGGAGACCAAGTACTTC. The gene calls are TRBV5-1 and TRBJ2-5; TRBD2 matches 13 bases. The CDR3 contains 16 residues. From germline, CDR1 is SGHRS and CDR2 YFSETQ.

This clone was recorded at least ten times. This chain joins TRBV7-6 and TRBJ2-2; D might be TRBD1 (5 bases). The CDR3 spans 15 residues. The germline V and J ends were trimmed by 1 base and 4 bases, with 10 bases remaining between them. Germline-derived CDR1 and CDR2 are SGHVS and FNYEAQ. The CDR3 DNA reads TGTGCCAGCAGCTTAGTGGCAGGGCCCACCGGGGAGCTGTTTTTT. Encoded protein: CASSLVAGPTGELFF.

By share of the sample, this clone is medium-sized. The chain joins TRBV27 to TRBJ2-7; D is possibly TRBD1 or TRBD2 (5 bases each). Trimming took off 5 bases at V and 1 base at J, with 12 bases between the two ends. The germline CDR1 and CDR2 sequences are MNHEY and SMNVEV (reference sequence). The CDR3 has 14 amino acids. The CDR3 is CASSLWDRSYEQYF. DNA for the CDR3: TGTGCCAGCAGTCTATGGGACCGATCCTACGAGCAGTACTTC.

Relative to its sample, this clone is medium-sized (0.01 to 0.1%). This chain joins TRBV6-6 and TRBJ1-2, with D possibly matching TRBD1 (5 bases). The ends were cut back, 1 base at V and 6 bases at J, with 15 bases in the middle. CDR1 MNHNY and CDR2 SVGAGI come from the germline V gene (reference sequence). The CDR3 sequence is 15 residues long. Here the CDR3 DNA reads TGTGCCAGCAGTTACTACCCGGGACTAGGGGATGGCTACACCTTC. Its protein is CASSYYPGLGDGYTF.

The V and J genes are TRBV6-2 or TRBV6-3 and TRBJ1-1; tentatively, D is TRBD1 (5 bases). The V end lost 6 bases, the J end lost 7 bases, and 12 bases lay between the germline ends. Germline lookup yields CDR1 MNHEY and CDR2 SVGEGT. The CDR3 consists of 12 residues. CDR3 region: CASRLYGGEAFF. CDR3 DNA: TGTGCCAGCAGGCTCTATGGGGGTGAAGCTTTCTTT.

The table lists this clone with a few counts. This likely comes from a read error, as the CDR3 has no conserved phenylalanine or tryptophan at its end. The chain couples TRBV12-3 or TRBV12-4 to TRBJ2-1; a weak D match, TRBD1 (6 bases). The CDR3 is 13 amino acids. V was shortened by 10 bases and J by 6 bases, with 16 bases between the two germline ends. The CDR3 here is CAISFTGPNEQFL. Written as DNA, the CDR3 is TGTGCCATCAGCTTCACAGGGCCCAATGAGCAGTTCCTC.

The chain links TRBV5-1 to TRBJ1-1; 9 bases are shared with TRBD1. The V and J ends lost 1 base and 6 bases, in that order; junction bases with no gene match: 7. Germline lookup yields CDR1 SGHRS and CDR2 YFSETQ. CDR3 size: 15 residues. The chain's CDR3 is CASSLYRGREPEAFF. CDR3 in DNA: TGCGCCAGCAGCTTGTACAGGGGGCGGGAACCTGAAGCTTTCTTT.

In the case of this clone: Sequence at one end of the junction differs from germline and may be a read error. The CDR3 DNA sequence: TGCAGTGTTGAGCCGTGGGCCACAGATACTCAGTATTTT. This gives the protein CSVEPWATDTQYF. The gene calls are TRBV20-1 and TRBJ2-3; D is uncertain. The CDR3 length is 13 residues. Per the germline V gene, CDR1 is DFQATT and CDR2 is SNEGSKA (reference sequence).

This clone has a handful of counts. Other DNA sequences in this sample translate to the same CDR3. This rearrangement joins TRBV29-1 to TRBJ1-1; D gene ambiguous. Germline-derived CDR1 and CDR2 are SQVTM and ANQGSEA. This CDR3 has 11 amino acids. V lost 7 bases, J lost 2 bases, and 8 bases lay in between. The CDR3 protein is CSAASNTEAFF. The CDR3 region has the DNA TGCAGCGCTGCTTCCAACACTGAAGCTTTCTTT.

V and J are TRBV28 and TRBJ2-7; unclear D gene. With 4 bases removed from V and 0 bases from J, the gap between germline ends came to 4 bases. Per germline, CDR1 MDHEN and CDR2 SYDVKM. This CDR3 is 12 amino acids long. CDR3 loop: CASSSSSYEQYF. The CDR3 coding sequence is TGTGCCAGCAGTTCCAGCTCCTACGAGCAGTACTTC.

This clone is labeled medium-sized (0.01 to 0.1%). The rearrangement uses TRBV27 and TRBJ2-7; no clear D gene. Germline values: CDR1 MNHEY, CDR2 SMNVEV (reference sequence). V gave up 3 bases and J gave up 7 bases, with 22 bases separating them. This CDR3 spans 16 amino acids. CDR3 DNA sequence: TGTGCCAGCAGTTTCTCAACGGGCAACGGCCTTTTGGAGCAGTACTTC. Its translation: CASSFSTGNGLLEQYF.

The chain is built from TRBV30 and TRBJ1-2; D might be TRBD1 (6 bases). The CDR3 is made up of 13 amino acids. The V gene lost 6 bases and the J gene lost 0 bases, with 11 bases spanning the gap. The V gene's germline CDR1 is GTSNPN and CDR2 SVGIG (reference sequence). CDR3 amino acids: CACGGTSNYGYTF. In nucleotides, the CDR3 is TGTGCCTGCGGAGGGACATCTAACTATGGCTACACCTTC.

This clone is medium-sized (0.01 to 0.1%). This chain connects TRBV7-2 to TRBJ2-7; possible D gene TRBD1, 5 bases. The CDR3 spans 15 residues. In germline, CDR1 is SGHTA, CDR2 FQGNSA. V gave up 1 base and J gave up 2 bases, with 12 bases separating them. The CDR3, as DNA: TGTGCCAGCAGCTTAGTTGGGCAGGGAACCTACGAGCAGTACTTC. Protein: CASSLVGQGTYEQYF.

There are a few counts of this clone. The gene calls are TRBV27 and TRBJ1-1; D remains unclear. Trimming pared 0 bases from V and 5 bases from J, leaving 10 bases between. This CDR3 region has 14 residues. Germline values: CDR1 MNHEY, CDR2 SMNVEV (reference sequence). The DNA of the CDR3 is TGTGCCAGCAGTTTATCCCAACATGGGACTGAAGCTTTCTTT. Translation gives CASSLSQHGTEAFF.

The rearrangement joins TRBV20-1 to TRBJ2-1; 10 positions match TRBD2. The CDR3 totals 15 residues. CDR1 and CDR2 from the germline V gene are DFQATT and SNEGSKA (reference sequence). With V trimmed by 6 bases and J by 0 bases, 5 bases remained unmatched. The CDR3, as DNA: TGCAGTGCAACCACTAGCGGGGTCTCCTACAATGAGCAGTTCTTC. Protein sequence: CSATTSGVSYNEQFF.

DNA for the CDR3: TGTGCCTGGAGTGTACTGGGCGGACTCTACGAGCAGTACTTC. This translates into CAWSVLGGLYEQYF. This sequence joins TRBV30 and TRBJ2-7; possible D gene TRBD2, 5 bases. The CDR3 covers 14 residues. V was trimmed by 0 bases and J by 3 bases, leaving 12 bases between them. Germline CDR1 reads GTSNPN; CDR2 reads SVGIG (reference sequence).

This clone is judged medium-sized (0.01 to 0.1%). This CDR3 is CASSARQVYEQYF. DNA for the CDR3: TGTGCCAGCAGTGCCCGGCAGGTATACGAGCAGTACTTC. The genes are TRBV6-1 and TRBJ2-7, with unresolved D. The germline V gene has CDR1 MNHNS and CDR2 SASEGT. V was clipped by 4 bases and J by 4 bases, with 11 bases between them. CDR3 length equals 13 residues.

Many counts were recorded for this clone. The CDR3 DNA follows: TGCGCCAGCAGGGGGACTAGCGGGGTTCAAGAGACCCAGTACTTC. Residues: CASRGTSGVQETQYF. The J gene is TRBJ2-5, the V gene TRBV5-1; 13 bases are a match to TRBD2. This CDR3 has 15 residues. Per the germline V gene, CDR1 is SGHRS and CDR2 is YFSETQ. The junction had 3 bases not matched to a gene; V was cut back by 5 bases and J by 2 bases.

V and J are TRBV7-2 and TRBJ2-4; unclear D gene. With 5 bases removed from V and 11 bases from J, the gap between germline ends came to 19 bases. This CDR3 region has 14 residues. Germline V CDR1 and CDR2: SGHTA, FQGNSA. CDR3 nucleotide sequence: TGTGCCAGCAGCGTTGGTCCCCCCACCGAGGTTCAGTACTTC. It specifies CASSVGPPTEVQYF.

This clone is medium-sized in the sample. The CDR3 DNA follows: TGTGCCAGCAGTTACTCGAGTCAGTACCCCTACGAGCAGTACTTC. It yields the protein CASSYSSQYPYEQYF. This rearrangement joins TRBV6-5 to TRBJ2-7; no clear D. This CDR3 has 15 residues. V lost 0 bases and J 2 bases, leaving 11 bases between the germline ends. Per germline, CDR1 MNHEY and CDR2 SVGAGI.

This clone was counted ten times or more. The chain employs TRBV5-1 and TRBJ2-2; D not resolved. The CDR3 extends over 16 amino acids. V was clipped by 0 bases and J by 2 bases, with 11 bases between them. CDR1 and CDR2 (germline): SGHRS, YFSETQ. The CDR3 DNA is TGCGCCAGCAGCTTGGATGTGGCAGCAAACACCGGGGAGCTGTTTTTT. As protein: CASSLDVAANTGELFF.